A selection of T cell receptor beta chains follows, all from one sample in a study of cytomegalovirus exposure and HLA in healthy donors. Clones were read by immunoSEQ multiplex PCR, and TCRdb kept only the in-frame ones, dropping some. The sample yields about 140,000 clones, roughly nine tenths seen once. Sequencing was performed on PBMCs. These receptors were taken from a man in his late teens or twenties in good health and CMV-seronegative. The CDR3 runs from the conserved cysteine through the conserved F or W. Each record gives: V gene, clone size, J gene, D gene, CDR3 DNA, CDR3 protein. A D gene is named only where the DNA matches it firmly. Some rows have no size entry. The others give once, few or many, or a class for an expanded clone.

V gene: TRBV25-1
clone size: NA
J gene: TRBJ2-7
D gene: NA
CDR3 DNA: TGTGCCAGCAATGGGGGGTGGACCTACGAGCAGTACTTC
CDR3 protein: CASNGGWTYEQYF

V gene: TRBV6-4
clone size: NA
J gene: TRBJ2-7
D gene: NA
CDR3 DNA: TGTGCCAGCAGTGACTCGAGTGAGCCAGGCACGGAGCAGTACTTC
CDR3 protein: CASSDSSEPGTEQYF

V gene: TRBV7-2
clone size: once
J gene: TRBJ2-3
D gene: TRBD1
CDR3 DNA: TGTGCCAGCAGCTCCTCCGGGACAGGGACGCAGTATTTT
CDR3 protein: CASSSSGTGTQYF

V gene: TRBV27
clone size: NA
J gene: TRBJ1-2
D gene: NA
CDR3 DNA: TGTGCCAGCAGTTTAAGGTTAGGGGATGGCTACACCTTC
CDR3 protein: CASSLRLGDGYTF

V gene: TRBV19
clone size: NA
J gene: TRBJ1-1
D gene: NA
CDR3 DNA: TGTGCCAGTAGGCCCCAGCGGGAGGGGCGTTGGACTGAAGCTTTCTTT
CDR3 protein: CASRPQREGRWTEAFF

V gene: TRBV29-1
clone size: NA
J gene: TRBJ1-1
D gene: NA
CDR3 DNA: TGCAGCGTTGAACCCGGGGGGGGGACTGAAGCTTTCTTT
CDR3 protein: CSVEPGGGTEAFF

V gene: TRBV9
clone size: NA
J gene: TRBJ2-7
D gene: NA
CDR3 DNA: TGTGCCAGCAGCGTAGAGGAGGCCACCTACGAGCAGTACTTC
CDR3 protein: CASSVEEATYEQYF

V gene: TRBV4-1
clone size: NA
J gene: TRBJ1-5
D gene: TRBD1
CDR3 DNA: TGCGCCAGCAGCCAAGACGGACAGGGTCGCCAGCCCCAGCATTTT
CDR3 protein: CASSQDGQGRQPQHF

V gene: TRBV7-8
clone size: NA
J gene: TRBJ2-1
D gene: TRBD2
CDR3 DNA: TGTGCCAGCAGCTACGGACTAGCGGGATCCTTTACCTACAATGAGCAGTTCTTC
CDR3 protein: CASSYGLAGSFTYNEQFF

V gene: TRBV5-6
clone size: NA
J gene: TRBJ2-5
D gene: TRBD1
CDR3 DNA: TGTGCCAGCAGCTTGGCCCGGACAGGGGTAGAGACCCAGTACTTC
CDR3 protein: CASSLARTGVETQYF